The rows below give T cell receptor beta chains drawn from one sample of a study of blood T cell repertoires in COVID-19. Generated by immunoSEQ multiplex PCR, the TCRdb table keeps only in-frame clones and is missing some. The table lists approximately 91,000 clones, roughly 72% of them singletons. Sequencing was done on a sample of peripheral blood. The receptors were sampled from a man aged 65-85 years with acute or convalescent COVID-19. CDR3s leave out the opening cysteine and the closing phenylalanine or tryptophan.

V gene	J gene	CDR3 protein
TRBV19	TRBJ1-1	ASIQGREAF
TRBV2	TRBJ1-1	ASTLRGEGMAF
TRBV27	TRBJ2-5	ASSLTGLETQY
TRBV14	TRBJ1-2	ASSQETRRAYGYT
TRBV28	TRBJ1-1	ASSPRHTGYTEAF
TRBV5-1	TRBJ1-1	ASSRRGENTEAF
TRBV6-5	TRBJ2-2	ASSYSGTANTGELF
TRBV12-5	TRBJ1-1	ASGLTVGGAEAF
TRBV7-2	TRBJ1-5	ASSFGTYSNQPQH
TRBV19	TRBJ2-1	ASSGSGSSYNEQF
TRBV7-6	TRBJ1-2	ASSLSPVSSYGYT
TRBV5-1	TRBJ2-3	ASSSSGLTETDTQY
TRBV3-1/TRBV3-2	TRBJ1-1	ASSLAGRGAEAF
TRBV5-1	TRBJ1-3	ASSLRDRDSSGNTIY
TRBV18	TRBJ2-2	ASSPTTGKSTGELF
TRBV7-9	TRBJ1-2	ASSPGATSYGYT
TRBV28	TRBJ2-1	ASSTRASGDYNEQF
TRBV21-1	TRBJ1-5	ASSKVRRGQHDIGRPQH
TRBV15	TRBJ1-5	ATSRSDTNQPQH
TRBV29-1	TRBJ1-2	SEIRRQGPNYGYT
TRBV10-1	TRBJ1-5	ARQGATRSNSNQPQH
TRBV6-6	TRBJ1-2	ASRPGTGDYGYT
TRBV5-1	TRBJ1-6	ASSIGGVYSPLH
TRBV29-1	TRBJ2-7	SVGDPRYEQY
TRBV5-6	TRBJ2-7	ASSLIQAYEQY
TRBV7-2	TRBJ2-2	ASSLEAGLGELF
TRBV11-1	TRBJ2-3	ASSLLTGGPELAQY
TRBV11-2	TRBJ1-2	ASSLDTEPLYGYT
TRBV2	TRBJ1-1	ASSLQNTEAF
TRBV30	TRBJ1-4	AWSTYGTNEKLF
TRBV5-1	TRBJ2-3	ASSFGLLAGGDTQY
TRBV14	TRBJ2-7	ASSQNYYEQY
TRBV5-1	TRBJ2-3	ASSPRWTAASTDTQY
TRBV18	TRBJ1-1	ASSPGAGGVRTEAF
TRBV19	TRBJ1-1	ASSMNPGTGVNTEAF
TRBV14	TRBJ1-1	ASSRDSLYTEAF
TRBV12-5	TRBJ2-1	ASGLGSGRADDEQF
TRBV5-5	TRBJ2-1	ASSNRVDEQF
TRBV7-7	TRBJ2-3	ASSTGETDTQY
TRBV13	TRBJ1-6	ASSSQSIQGFNSPLH
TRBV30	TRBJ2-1	AWEGVPYNEQF
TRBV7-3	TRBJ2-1	ASSLLGGRAGNEQF
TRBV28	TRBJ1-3	ASSGAGSGNTIY
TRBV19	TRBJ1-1	ASSIRRQGTTEAF
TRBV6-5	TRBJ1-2	ASSYVGADYGYT
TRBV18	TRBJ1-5	ASSPRDTSNRPQH
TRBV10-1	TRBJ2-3	ASSEGVPDTQY
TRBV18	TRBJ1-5	ASSPEQGRSNQPQH
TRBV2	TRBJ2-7	ASSEDLTPYEQY
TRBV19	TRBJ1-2	ASSITGGAGGYT
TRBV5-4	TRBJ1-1	ASSLEAEMDTEAF
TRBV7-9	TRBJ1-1	ASSRPGQVNEAF
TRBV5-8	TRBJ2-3	ASSLGLAVKGDTQY
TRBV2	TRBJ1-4	ASSDGQGYEKLF
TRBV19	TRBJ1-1	ASSTAENTEAF
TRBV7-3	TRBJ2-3	ASSLTGGYTDTQY
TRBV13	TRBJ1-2	ASSRREGNYGYT
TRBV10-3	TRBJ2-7	AISRLAGGYEQY
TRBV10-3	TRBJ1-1	AISETGGALNTEAF